The 27 T cell receptor beta chains below all came from one sample that was sequenced in a study of cytomegalovirus exposure and HLA in healthy donors. The table came from immunoSEQ multiplex PCR; TCRdb's copy has only in-frame clones and leaves some out. The repertoire has around 120,000 clones, roughly 90% of them found once; the top ten carry approximately 2%. What was sequenced was PBMCs. The receptors shown here come from a woman aged 18-29 years in good health and CMV-seronegative.

The chain's CDR3 is CASSHLAGGPNEQFF. CDR3 sequence (DNA): TGCGCCAGCAGCCATCTAGCGGGGGGGCCTAATGAGCAGTTCTTC. The V gene is TRBV5-1, the J gene TRBJ2-1, with 12 bases that match TRBD2. Germline V gene sequence: CDR1 SGHRS, CDR2 YFSETQ. V lost 4 bases and J lost 7; bases outside the gene matches: 6. This CDR3 spans 15 amino acids.

This chain connects TRBV5-4 to TRBJ1-2, with 9 bases identical to TRBD1. The V and J ends lost 4 bases and 5 bases, in that order; junction bases with no gene match: 9. Germline CDR1 SGHNT, CDR2 YYREEE (reference sequence). This CDR3 has 15 residues. The CDR3 protein is CASSGRDRDGYGYTF. The CDR3 DNA is TGTGCCAGCAGCGGCCGGGACAGGGATGGGTATGGCTACACCTTC.

The chain recombines TRBV27 with TRBJ2-2, with 7 bases identical to TRBD2. The CDR3 totals 14 residues. Germline trimming cut 7 bases from V and 7 bases from J; bases unmatched to any gene: 9. Germline V lookup: CDR1 MNHEY, CDR2 SMNVEV (reference sequence). CDR3 nucleotide sequence: TGTGCCAGCAAACTGACTAGCCAGGGCGGGGAGCTGTTTTTT. This gives the protein CASKLTSQGGELFF.

The chain recombines TRBV27 with TRBJ1-1; D uncertain. This CDR3 has 15 amino acids. Germline CDR1 MNHEY, CDR2 SMNVEV (reference sequence). V was cut by 6 bases and J by 0 bases, with 14 bases left in between. In nucleotides, the CDR3 is TGTGCCAGCAGCCCTAGCGGCAGGTTGAACACTGAAGCTTTCTTT. Its protein is CASSPSGRLNTEAFF.

The chain carries TRBV6-4 and TRBJ2-7, with D tentatively TRBD2 (6 bases). Germline V CDR1 and CDR2: MRHNA, SNTAGT. The CDR3 runs 17 residues. V was pared by 2 bases and J by 0 bases, with 17 bases between. In DNA, the CDR3 is TGTGCCAGCAGTGACCCACGGCGGGATGATGTCTCCTACGAGCAGTACTTC. Translating gives CASSDPRRDDVSYEQYF.

This chain uses TRBV28 with TRBJ2-7, with TRBD1 as a possible D gene (6 bases). The CDR3 is 14 amino acids. The V gene's germline CDR1 is MDHEN and CDR2 SYDVKM. Trimming removed 2 bases from V and 4 bases from J, with 12 bases in between. CDR3 amino acids: CASSLQGRFYEQYF. The CDR3 DNA reads as TGTGCCAGCAGTTTACAGGGGCGCTTTTACGAGCAGTACTTC.

The chain joins TRBV7-9 to TRBJ1-1, with 8 nucleotides matching TRBD1. This CDR3 spans 16 amino acids. CDR1 and CDR2 from the germline V gene are SEHNR and FQNEAQ (reference sequence). V shed 5 bases, J shed 6 bases, and the junction held 14 bases outside the gene matches. The CDR3 reads CASSGGTGGVRPEAFF. The CDR3, as DNA: TGTGCCAGCAGCGGCGGGACAGGTGGTGTGAGGCCTGAAGCTTTCTTT.

As concerns this clone: Its ends do not fully match the called genes, so a read error is possible. The chain carries TRBV15 and TRBJ2-1; the match to TRBD2 covers 7 bases. The CDR3 has 14 amino acids. The germline V gene encodes CDR1 LNHNV and CDR2 YYDKDF (reference sequence). DNA of the CDR3: TGTGCCACCAGTAGAGCGGGAACTAAGGATGAGCAGTTCTTC. Residues: CATSRAGTKDEQFF.

This clone was detected once. The rearrangement joins TRBV5-6 to TRBJ2-7; D is possibly TRBD2 (7 bases). This CDR3 has 16 amino acids. Germline V gene lookup returns CDR1 SGHDT and CDR2 YYEEEE. V lost 3 bases to trimming and J lost 0 bases, with 16 bases between them. CDR3 DNA sequence: TGTGCCAGCAGCTATGGTTACGGGGGGCACTCCTACGAGCAGTACTTC. Translating gives CASSYGYGGHSYEQYF.

The CDR3 bases are TGTGCCAGCAGCCAAGATATGCGGGGGGGGCCAGATACGCAGTATTTT. The encoded protein is CASSQDMRGGPDTQYF. This chain connects TRBV4-2 to TRBJ2-3, with TRBD2 matching over 9 bases. CDR1 and CDR2 (germline): LGHNA, YNFKEQ. V lost 0 bases and J lost 4; bases outside the gene matches: 5. This CDR3 comprises 16 residues.

This rearrangement joins TRBV2 to TRBJ2-1; 8 bases are a match to TRBD2. Germline V CDR1 and CDR2: SNHLY, FYNNEI. The CDR3 loop spans 17 amino acids. V shed 3 bases and J 7 bases; nucleotides not matched to a gene: 14. CDR3 protein: CASSDSGSGSRGNEQFF. CDR3 coding DNA: TGTGCCAGCAGTGATTCGGGGAGCGGGAGTAGGGGGAATGAGCAGTTCTTC.

V and J are TRBV12-5 and TRBJ2-5; D possibly corresponds to TRBD2 (5 bases). V dropped 3 bases and J dropped 0 bases, with 11 bases sitting between them. Per germline, CDR1 LGHNT and CDR2 FRNRAP. The CDR3 is 15 residues long. CDR3 region: CASGLRTLYQETQYF. The CDR3 DNA follows: TGTGCTAGTGGTTTACGGACTCTGTACCAAGAGACCCAGTACTTC.

The V and J genes are TRBV28 and TRBJ1-2; D unresolved. Trimming stripped 2 bases from V and 7 bases from J, with 17 bases between. The CDR3 totals 15 residues. From germline, CDR1 is MDHEN and CDR2 SYDVKM. In nucleotides, the CDR3 is TGTGCCAGCAGTTTAGGATTAAGGTGGGCTCGTGGCTACACCTTC. Translated, it gives CASSLGLRWARGYTF.

The genes are TRBV5-1 and TRBJ1-2; the match to TRBD1 covers 11 bases. This CDR3 spans 17 amino acids. The J segment lost 4 bases and the V segment lost 7 bases, leaving 15 bases of the junction unmatched. Germline V gene data show CDR1 as SGHRS and CDR2 as YFSETQ. The CDR3 sequence is CASSLGTGGIRSYGYTF. CDR3 coding DNA: TGCGCCAGCTCCTTAGGGACAGGGGGAATCCGGAGCTATGGCTACACCTTC.

This clone has just one count. DNA for the CDR3: TGTGCCAGCAGTGGAGGGCAAGAGACCCAGTACTTC. It specifies CASSGGQETQYF. The chain links TRBV28 to TRBJ2-5; possibly TRBD2 for D (6 bases). V was shortened by 5 bases and J by 2 bases, with 6 bases between the two germline ends. The CDR3 has 12 amino acids. The V gene's germline CDR1 is MDHEN and CDR2 SYDVKM.

Worth noting for this clone: Other DNA sequences in the sample encode the same CDR3. This chain links TRBV9 with TRBJ2-7, with 11 positions matching TRBD1. The ends lost 2 bases at V and 2 bases at J; junction bases unmatched: 0. The germline CDR1 and CDR2 sequences are SGDLS and YYNGEE. The CDR3 is made up of 14 amino acids. The DNA for the CDR3 is TGTGCCAGCAGCGTGGGACAGGGGGCCTACGAGCAGTACTTC. Residues: CASSVGQGAYEQYF.

The rearrangement links TRBV28 to TRBJ1-1; no clear D. Trimming removed 4 bases from V and 4 bases from J, with 19 bases in between. The CDR3 totals 16 residues. From germline, CDR1 is MDHEN and CDR2 SYDVKM. CDR3 sequence: CASSYTRWAGGTEAFF. The CDR3 coding sequence is TGTGCCAGCAGTTACACTCGGTGGGCAGGAGGCACTGAAGCTTTCTTT.

The chain combines TRBV5-1 with TRBJ2-2, with 13 positions matching TRBD2. The V segment lost 4 bases and the J segment 6 bases; nucleotides outside the gene matches: 15. CDR1 and CDR2 from the germline V gene are SGHRS and YFSETQ. This CDR3 spans 19 amino acids. The DNA of the CDR3 is TGCGCCAGCAGCCCCGGGACTAGCGGGACCCCGACGGTGGCCGGGGAGCTGTTTTTT. This encodes CASSPGTSGTPTVAGELFF.

The chain recombines TRBV4-3 with TRBJ2-1; 10 bases match TRBD2. CDR1 and CDR2 from the germline V gene are LGHNA and YSLEER. Germline trimming cut 4 bases from V and 16 bases from J; bases unmatched to any gene: 16. The CDR3 is 15 residues long. In DNA, the CDR3 is TGCGCCAGCAGCCTCCAGTCTTCGGGACTAGCGATGAGATTCTTC. Translated: CASSLQSSGLAMRFF.

This chain connects TRBV9 to TRBJ2-1; TRBD2 matches at 7 bases. The germline V gene encodes CDR1 SGDLS and CDR2 YYNGEE. Unmatched junction bases numbered 6, after V lost 4 bases and J lost 5 bases. The CDR3 runs to 14 residues. The CDR3 here is CASSPAGTNNEQFF. CDR3 DNA: TGTGCCAGCAGCCCCGCCGGGACTAACAATGAGCAGTTCTTC.

The chain recombines TRBV10-3 with TRBJ2-3; TRBD2 aligns across 13 bases. V shed 6 bases, J shed 2 bases, and the junction held 8 bases outside the gene matches. Germline loops: CDR1 ENHRY, CDR2 SYGVKD. The CDR3 spans 17 residues. In DNA, the CDR3 is TGTGCCATCAGAACTGGACTAGCGGGAGCCACCACAGATACGCAGTATTTT. It translates to CAIRTGLAGATTDTQYF.

The chain has TRBV9 and TRBJ2-6, with TRBD2 matching 13 bases. The CDR3 is 21 residues long. The V gene's germline CDR1 is SGDLS and CDR2 YYNGEE. V was clipped by 4 bases and J by 0 bases; unmatched bases: 13. The CDR3 loop reads CASSYHATRLAGGSGANVLTF. DNA for the CDR3: TGTGCCAGCAGCTACCACGCGACAAGACTAGCGGGAGGCTCTGGGGCCAACGTCCTGACTTTC. Full variable domain (missing parts from reference TRBV9 and TRBJ2-6): DSGVTQTPKHLITATGQRVTLRCSPRSGDLSVYWYQQSLDQGLQFLIQYYNGEERAKGNILERFSAQQFPDLHSELNLSSLELGDSALYFCASSYHATRLAGGSGANVLTFGAGSRLTVL.

The CDR3 sequence is CAISGTSASTDTQYF. DNA for the CDR3: TGTGCCATCAGTGGCACAAGCGCAAGCACAGATACGCAGTATTTT. This chain joins TRBV10-3 and TRBJ2-3; no reliable D call. Germline V CDR1 and CDR2: ENHRY, SYGVKD. V was clipped by 4 bases and J by 0 bases, with 11 bases between them. The length of the CDR3 is 15 residues.

For the CDR3, the DNA is TGCGCCAGCAACATGGACAGGGTCTACAATGAGCAGTTCTTC. Protein sequence: CASNMDRVYNEQFF. The genes are TRBV10-2 and TRBJ2-1, with 8 bases identical to TRBD1. Germline V gene lookup returns CDR1 WSHSY and CDR2 SAAADI. Trimming took 7 bases from V and 3 from J; bases not matched to a gene: 5. CDR3 length equals 14 residues.

V is TRBV30 and J is TRBJ2-3; D possibly corresponds to TRBD1 (6 bases). Trimming stripped 0 bases from V and 5 bases from J, with 15 bases between. The CDR3 contains 15 residues. Germline CDR1 reads GTSNPN; CDR2 reads SVGIG (reference sequence). CDR3 nucleotide sequence: TGTGCCTGGAGTGTCGTACAGGGTAGTATAGATACGCAGTATTTT. Translated: CAWSVVQGSIDTQYF.

Note on this clone: A junction end diverges from the germline sequence, so it may reflect a read error. The rearrangement uses TRBV4-2 and TRBJ2-5, with TRBD2 identical over 8 bases. The CDR3 length is 15 residues. The germline V gene encodes CDR1 LGHNA and CDR2 YNFKEQ. CDR3 residues: CASSKERGSQETQYF. CDR3 in DNA: TGTGCCAGCAGCAAAGAGCGGGGGAGCCAAGAGACCCAGTACTTC.

This clone has only one observation. At one end, the junction sequence differs from germline, possibly due to a read error. Other DNA variants within this sample encode the same CDR3. The chain combines TRBV2 with TRBJ2-3; the match to TRBD2 covers 8 bases. This CDR3 spans 14 amino acids. In germline, CDR1 is SNHLY, CDR2 FYNNEI. CDR3 region: CASSASGGTDTQYF. The CDR3 nucleotides are TGTGCCAGCAGTGCCAGCGGGGGCACAGATACACAGTATTTT.